These 21 T cell receptor beta chains were all obtained from the same sample, sequenced in a study of human T cells and chemical hapten exposure. One entry per CDR3 protein results from TCRdb running MiXCR on the RACE reads. Seen here are roughly 40,000 distinct CDR3 sequences, roughly an eighth observed once, and the top ten hold around 2.5%. Noted time point: patch test 3, about 24 weeks after DPC sensitization. The treatment was: therapeutic diphenylcyclopropenone sensitization with weekly scalp DPC. Unfractionated whole blood served as the source for total RNA extraction. Material: whole blood, obtained in connection with sensitization to the hapten diphenylcyclopropenone (DPC). Receptor source: a middle-aged woman with alopecia areata. Some clones in this sample may be carry-over from other donors' samples.

By share of the sample, this clonotype is large (0.1 to 1%). The chain combines TRBV21-1 with TRBJ1-1. TRBV21-1 is tagged as a pseudogene. CDR3 size: 15 residues. The DNA for the CDR3 is TGTGCCAGCAGCAAAGGGGCCAGGGGAGGGACTGAAGCTTTCTTT. This sequence encodes CASSKGARGGTEAFF.

There are many counts of this clonotype. One end of the junction varies from germline; a read error may be responsible. The chain recombines TRBV20-1 with TRBJ1-1; D perhaps matches TRBD1 (6 bases). The length of the CDR3 is 16 residues. The V gene's germline CDR1 is DFQATT and CDR2 SNEGSKA (reference sequence). DNA for the CDR3: TGCAGTGCCAGAGGACAGTCCGCTATCCCGAACACTGAAGCTTTCTTT. Translated, it gives CSARGQSAIPNTEAFF.

This clonotype was picked up many times. The chain is built from TRBV10-3 and TRBJ1-3; D is ambiguous. The germline CDR1 and CDR2 sequences are ENHRY and SYGVKD. The CDR3 loop spans 16 amino acids. V shed 6 bases and J shed 0 bases, with 15 bases lying between them. The CDR3 bases are TGTGCCATCAGCGGAATGGTTTCCAGCTCTGGAAACACCATATATTTT. Its protein is CAISGMVSSSGNTIYF.

The J gene is TRBJ2-1, the V gene TRBV29-1; D remains unclear. The CDR3 sequence is 13 residues long. Looked up from germline, CDR1 is SQVTM and CDR2 is ANQGSEA. The V and J ends lost 4 bases and 1 base respectively, with 8 bases between them. As DNA, the CDR3 is TGCAGCGTTGTGAAACAGTCCTACAATGAGCAGTTCTTC. This gives the protein CSVVKQSYNEQFF.

The chain combines TRBV15 with TRBJ2-7, with D unresolved. Trimming took off 3 bases at V and 0 bases at J, with 12 bases between the two ends. CDR1 and CDR2 from the germline V gene are LNHNV and YYDKDF (reference sequence). This CDR3 is 15 amino acids long. The CDR3 loop reads CATSRDLRGSYEQYF. In nucleotides, the CDR3 is TGTGCCACCAGCAGGGATCTGCGAGGCTCCTACGAGCAGTACTTC.

This clonotype was observed a few times. The V call is TRBV7-2, the J call TRBJ1-1; tentative D call: TRBD1 (5 bases). Looked up from germline, CDR1 is SGHTA and CDR2 is FQGNSA. The CDR3 spans 13 residues. Trimming removed 10 bases at V and 3 bases at J, with 15 bases between. CDR3 sequence (DNA): TGTGCCACAGCCAGCCTCAGGGACACTGAAGCTTTCTTT. As protein: CATASLRDTEAFF.

The V and J genes are TRBV7-8 and TRBJ2-1, with 13 nucleotides matching TRBD2. The length of the CDR3 is 16 residues. The germline V gene encodes CDR1 SGHVS and CDR2 FQNEAQ. V lost 1 base, J lost 6 bases, and 3 bases stayed unmatched. This CDR3 reads CASSLVGTSGINEQFF. The DNA of the CDR3 is TGTGCCAGCAGCTTAGTCGGGACTAGCGGGATCAATGAGCAGTTCTTC.

This clonotype was seen repeatedly, ten times or more. The rearrangement links TRBV20-1 to TRBJ2-1; D gene uncertain. Trimming took 7 bases from V and 2 from J, leaving 6 bases between them. CDR1 and CDR2 (germline): DFQATT, SNEGSKA (reference sequence). The CDR3 totals 11 residues. The CDR3 DNA sequence: TGCAGTGGTGCCCCCTACAATGAGCAGTTCTTC. Translating it yields CSGAPYNEQFF.

This clonotype was seen at least ten times. The gene calls are TRBV20-1 and TRBJ2-5; 9 bases line up with TRBD2. The CDR3 loop spans 14 amino acids. Germline V gene data show CDR1 as DFQATT and CDR2 as SNEGSKA (reference sequence). J gave up 5 bases and V 5 bases, and 9 bases lay outside the gene matches. The CDR3 DNA sequence: TGCAGTGCTCCCCGGACTAGCGTCGGGGAGACCCAGTACTTC. Translated: CSAPRTSVGETQYF.

This chain uses TRBV20-1 with TRBJ2-1, with D uncertain. Germline V gene sequence: CDR1 DFQATT, CDR2 SNEGSKA (reference sequence). V shed 3 bases and J shed 4 bases, with 13 bases lying between them. The CDR3 has 14 residues. Written as DNA, the CDR3 is TGCAGTGCTAGGGCTTCCTCGGGTTACAATGAGCAGTTCTTC. Protein: CSARASSGYNEQFF.

This rearrangement joins TRBV5-6 to TRBJ2-1, with D hard to call. Germline lookup yields CDR1 SGHDT and CDR2 YYEEEE. The CDR3 runs 13 residues. V was cut by 1 base and J by 6 bases, with 8 bases left in between. CDR3 loop: CASSLYGPNEQFF. DNA of the CDR3: TGTGCCAGCAGCTTGTACGGCCCCAATGAGCAGTTCTTC.

The sample holds many counts of this clonotype. The V call is TRBV7-8, the J call TRBJ2-5; D assignment may be TRBD1 or TRBD2 (7 bases each). The CDR3 sequence is 17 residues long. Trimming removed 5 bases at V and 1 base at J, with 20 bases between. Per germline, CDR1 SGHVS and CDR2 FQNEAQ. The CDR3 nucleotides read TGTGCCAGCAGCCCCGGACAGGCCCTAGCGGTCCAAGAGACCCAGTACTTC. Amino acids: CASSPGQALAVQETQYF.

At least ten counts were recorded for this clonotype. The V and J genes are TRBV18 and TRBJ1-5; the D gene is possibly TRBD1 (5 bases). Germline V gives CDR1 KGHSH, CDR2 LQKENI. The CDR3 consists of 15 residues. V was clipped by 3 bases and J by 2 bases, with 11 bases between them. In DNA, the CDR3 is TGTGCCAGCTCACCGGGCAGGGACGGCAATCAGCCCCAGCATTTT. It is translated as CASSPGRDGNQPQHF.

This clonotype has a handful of counts. The rearrangement links TRBV4-1 to TRBJ2-7, with a weak D call TRBD2 (6 bases). The CDR3 spans 15 residues. Between the trimmed V and J ends, which lost 5 bases and 0 bases, there was a span of 14 bases. Germline V gene lookup returns CDR1 MGHRA and CDR2 YSYEKL. In nucleotides, the CDR3 is TGCGCCAGCAGCACCGGGGCCGGGAGCTCCTACGAGCAGTACTTC. Translated, it gives CASSTGAGSSYEQYF.

This clonotype was observed at least ten times. V usage is TRBV27 and J usage is TRBJ1-2; no definite D call. CDR1 MNHEY and CDR2 SMNVEV come from the germline V gene (reference sequence). V lost 5 bases to trimming and J lost 11 bases, with 18 bases between them. This CDR3 is 13 amino acids long. The CDR3 bases are TGTGCCAGCAGTGTAGGCCCCTCGCTGAGGTACACCTTC. Protein product: CASSVGPSLRYTF.

This clonotype appeared once. This rearrangement joins TRBV7-3 to TRBJ2-3, with no clear D. The CDR3 contains 15 residues. Germline loops: CDR1 SGHTA, CDR2 FQGTGA. V was shortened by 2 bases and J by 3 bases, with 12 bases between the two germline ends. The CDR3 region is CASSLERVGTDTQYF. The CDR3 DNA follows: TGTGCCAGCAGCTTAGAACGGGTAGGAACAGATACGCAGTATTTT.

The gene calls are TRBV3-1 and TRBJ2-7; 7 bases match TRBD1. V lost 11 bases, J lost 6 bases, and 10 bases stayed unmatched. The CDR3 contains 12 residues. Germline loops: CDR1 LGHDT, CDR2 YNNKEL (reference sequence). The CDR3 DNA reads TGTGCCCAGGGGGTAGCGCTCCGCGAGCAGTACTTC. This encodes CAQGVALREQYF.

The gene calls are TRBV20-1 and TRBJ2-2, with 8 bases lining up with TRBD1. Trimming took 3 bases from V and 2 from J; bases not matched to a gene: 5. Looked up from germline, CDR1 is DFQATT and CDR2 is SNEGSKA (reference sequence). The CDR3 is 15 amino acids. CDR3 region: CSARTGAINTGELFF. In nucleotides, the CDR3 is TGCAGTGCTAGGACAGGGGCGATTAACACCGGGGAGCTGTTTTTT.

Many counts were recorded for this clonotype. The chain employs TRBV13 and TRBJ2-7; 13 bases agree with TRBD2. The CDR3 is 15 amino acids. V lost 4 bases and J lost 5; bases outside the gene matches: 5. In germline, CDR1 is PRHDT, CDR2 FYEKMQ (reference sequence). The CDR3 region is CASSSGLAGVNEQYF. CDR3 DNA sequence: TGTGCCAGCAGCTCCGGACTAGCGGGAGTGAACGAGCAGTACTTC.

The V call is TRBV7-2, the J call TRBJ2-5, with D tentatively TRBD2 (5 bases). There are 15 residues in the CDR3. V was trimmed by 5 bases and J by 4 bases, leaving 17 bases between them. Germline CDR1 is SGHTA and CDR2 is FQGNSA. This chain's CDR3 is CASSPRTQPIETQYF. DNA of the CDR3: TGTGCCAGCAGCCCCCGGACTCAACCAATAGAGACCCAGTACTTC.

This clonotype was seen ten or more times. One end of the junction fails to match germline, which may point to a read error. The J gene is TRBJ1-4, the V gene TRBV6-1, with unresolved D. CDR3 length: 12 residues. The germline V gene encodes CDR1 MNHNS and CDR2 SASEGT. CDR3 sequence: CASRDFNEKLFF. DNA for the CDR3: TGTGCCAGCCGTGACTTTAATGAAAAACTGTTTTTT.